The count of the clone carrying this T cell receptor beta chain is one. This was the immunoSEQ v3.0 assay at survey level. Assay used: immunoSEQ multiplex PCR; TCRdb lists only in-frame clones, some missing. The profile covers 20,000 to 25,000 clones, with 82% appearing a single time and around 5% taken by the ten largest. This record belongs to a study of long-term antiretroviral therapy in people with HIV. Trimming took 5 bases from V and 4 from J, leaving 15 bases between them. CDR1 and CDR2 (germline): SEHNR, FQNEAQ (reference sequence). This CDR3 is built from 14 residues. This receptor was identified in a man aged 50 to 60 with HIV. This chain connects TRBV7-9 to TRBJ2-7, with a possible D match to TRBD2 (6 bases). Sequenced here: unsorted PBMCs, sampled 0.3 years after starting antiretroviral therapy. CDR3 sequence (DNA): TGTGCCAGCAGCCACCGACGGGCGGGGTACGAGCAGTACTTC. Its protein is CASSHRRAGYEQYF.